Listed below are T cell receptor beta chains from one sample, sequenced in a study of blood T cell repertoires in COVID-19. Repertoires were generated with immunoSEQ multiplex PCR, while TCRdb's copy carries only in-frame clones and drops some. The sample includes roughly 190,000 clones, around 76% seen only once; the top ten take about a sixth. Sequenced: PBMCs or T cells enriched from blood (not recorded which). The receptors shown here come from a woman aged 50 to 65 with acute COVID-19. CDR3s leave out the opening cysteine and the closing phenylalanine or tryptophan. Each record gives: J gene, V gene, CDR3 protein.

J gene: TRBJ1-1; V gene: TRBV28; CDR3 protein: ASSYDDRSNTEAF
J gene: TRBJ2-3; V gene: TRBV24-1; CDR3 protein: ATSDSRGGRDTQY
J gene: TRBJ2-3; V gene: TRBV4-2; CDR3 protein: ASSSLAGEADTQY
J gene: TRBJ1-4; V gene: TRBV20-1; CDR3 protein: SVKTGEKLF
J gene: TRBJ1-1; V gene: TRBV27; CDR3 protein: ASSRGQTAAF
J gene: TRBJ1-4; V gene: TRBV3-1/TRBV3-2; CDR3 protein: ASSQEGFREKLF
J gene: TRBJ1-1; V gene: TRBV5-1; CDR3 protein: ASSLVSRDRANTEAF
J gene: TRBJ1-1; V gene: TRBV30; CDR3 protein: AWSPMDSGRTEAF
J gene: TRBJ1-1; V gene: TRBV28; CDR3 protein: ASSPPGGAPEAF
J gene: TRBJ2-3; V gene: TRBV19; CDR3 protein: ASSLGASGGDTQY
J gene: TRBJ2-3; V gene: TRBV18; CDR3 protein: ASSPDRAGDTQY
J gene: TRBJ1-4; V gene: TRBV27; CDR3 protein: ASSSKGQRAEKLF
J gene: TRBJ2-1; V gene: TRBV3-1/TRBV3-2; CDR3 protein: ASSPDGGEYNEQF
J gene: TRBJ1-6; V gene: TRBV7-2; CDR3 protein: ASSPTGTGVVTLH
J gene: TRBJ2-1; V gene: TRBV11-2; CDR3 protein: ASSIRTSGGKDREQF
J gene: TRBJ2-5; V gene: TRBV5-1; CDR3 protein: ASSYTGGLKTQY
J gene: TRBJ1-2; V gene: TRBV28; CDR3 protein: ASRESPDGYT
J gene: TRBJ2-5; V gene: TRBV29-1; CDR3 protein: SVEVRNYDKETQY
J gene: TRBJ1-5; V gene: TRBV28; CDR3 protein: ASSSLAGTGANQPQH
J gene: TRBJ1-4; V gene: TRBV4-2; CDR3 protein: ASSQDLGFEKLF
J gene: TRBJ2-1; V gene: TRBV4-1; CDR3 protein: ASSQSTGLPYNEQF
J gene: TRBJ2-5; V gene: TRBV10-3; CDR3 protein: ATSSGQGGEETQY
J gene: TRBJ2-3; V gene: TRBV19; CDR3 protein: ASVSRGGIRGTDTQY
J gene: TRBJ1-2; V gene: TRBV7-2; CDR3 protein: ASSLRHGYNYGYT
J gene: TRBJ2-1; V gene: TRBV6-5; CDR3 protein: ASSKLGDNEQF
J gene: TRBJ2-5; V gene: TRBV9; CDR3 protein: ASTTGAGETQY
J gene: TRBJ2-3; V gene: TRBV7-2; CDR3 protein: ASSLAGGGAIDTQY